These 23 T cell receptor beta chains were all obtained from the same sample, sequenced in a study of T cells in Graves' hyperthyroidism and ophthalmopathy. Using RNA transcripts as the source, TCR beta CDR3 regions were amplified. The HTBI primer set was used in a first-round RT-PCR of the TCR CDR3. TCRdb fed the multiplex PCR reads into MiXCR, producing one record per CDR3 protein. The sample shows hundreds of thousands of distinct CDR3 sequences, roughly a sixth of them seen only once. Sequencing was performed on blood. The receptors were gathered from a woman between 45 and 60 years old with Graves' hyperthyroidism that later progressed to Graves' ophthalmopathy.

This clonotype was seen more than once but under ten times. The rearrangement uses TRBV7-6 and TRBJ2-5, with a weak D call TRBD2 (7 bases). Trimming took off 1 base at V and 5 bases at J, with 17 bases between the two ends. Germline V gene lookup returns CDR1 SGHVS and CDR2 FNYEAQ. This CDR3 spans 16 amino acids. CDR3 sequence reads: CASSLVPKGGRETQYF. The CDR3 DNA reads TGTGCCAGCAGCTTAGTACCTAAGGGGGGGCGTGAGACCCAGTACTTC.

Many counts were recorded for this clonotype. This chain uses TRBV12-3 or TRBV12-4 with TRBJ2-3; no reliable D call. This CDR3 contains 15 residues. Trimming shortened V by 2 bases and J by 0 bases, and 9 bases separated the two germline ends. CDR3 residues: CASSLSLGSTDTQYF. The CDR3 DNA reads as TGTGCCAGCAGTTTAAGTCTGGGAAGCACAGATACGCAGTATTTT.

This clonotype was detected a few times. The rearrangement joins TRBV4-2 to TRBJ2-3, with TRBD2 matching over 8 bases. Germline V gives CDR1 LGHNA, CDR2 YNFKEQ. The CDR3 sequence is 16 residues long. J was trimmed by 5 bases and V by 0 bases; bases with no gene match: 7. The CDR3 DNA sequence: TGTGCCAGCAGCCAAGATCCGGGGCGGGGGGTAGATACGCAGTATTTT. This codes for CASSQDPGRGVDTQYF.

This clonotype was detected only a few times. This rearrangement joins TRBV9 to TRBJ2-7, with D possibly TRBD2 on 6 matching bases. This CDR3 region has 13 residues. Germline loops: CDR1 SGDLS, CDR2 YYNGEE. Trimming removed 2 bases at V and 6 bases at J, with 12 bases between. This CDR3 is CASSVTPAGEQYF. In nucleotides, the CDR3 is TGTGCCAGCAGCGTGACCCCAGCGGGCGAGCAGTACTTC.

The CDR3 bases are TGCAGTGCTAGAACGGCGGGTTCGGATGAAAAACTGTTTTTT. This codes for CSARTAGSDEKLFF. The chain employs TRBV20-1 and TRBJ1-4; no clear D gene. Germline V gene data show CDR1 as DFQATT and CDR2 as SNEGSKA (reference sequence). CDR3 size: 14 residues. Trimming removed 2 bases at V and 6 bases at J, with 13 bases between.

This clonotype has only a few counts. This rearrangement joins TRBV20-1 to TRBJ2-1; D perhaps matches TRBD1 (6 bases). CDR1 is DFQATT, CDR2 SNEGSKA, per germline (reference sequence). The CDR3 sequence is 17 residues long. V lost 1 base to trimming and J lost 0 bases, with 16 bases between them. The CDR3 bases are TGCAGTGCTAGAGTGGGGGCCCAGGTCCCCTCCTACAATGAGCAGTTCTTC. This gives the protein CSARVGAQVPSYNEQFF.

This clonotype occurred a few times. The DNA for the CDR3 is TGTGCCATCAGCGGGACAGACTACGAGCAGTACTTC. It is translated as CAISGTDYEQYF. The gene calls are TRBV10-3 and TRBJ2-7, with TRBD1 matching 7 bases. The ends lost 6 bases at V and 3 bases at J; junction bases unmatched: 2. Per the germline V gene, CDR1 is ENHRY and CDR2 is SYGVKD. The CDR3 contains 12 residues.

Comment on this clonotype: A read error is possible here, since a much larger clone lies one base away. J is TRBJ1-1 and V is TRBV27; no reliable D call. The V and J ends lost 5 bases and 5 bases respectively, with 15 bases between them. The CDR3 extends over 14 amino acids. The V gene's germline CDR1 is MNHEY and CDR2 SMNVEV (reference sequence). DNA for the CDR3: TGTGCCAGCAGTCACAGTGGAGGAAAGACTGAAGCTTTCTTT. Amino acid sequence: CASSHSGGKTEAFF.

This clonotype was counted between two and nine times. The J gene is TRBJ2-3, the V gene TRBV7-6; D unresolved. Trimming removed 3 bases from V and 4 bases from J, with 11 bases in between. This CDR3 region has 14 residues. Per the germline V gene, CDR1 is SGHVS and CDR2 is FNYEAQ. The CDR3 sequence: CASSFSDSADTQYF. The CDR3 bases are TGTGCCAGCAGCTTCAGCGATTCGGCAGATACGCAGTATTTT.

This clonotype came up many times. The V gene is TRBV12-3 or TRBV12-4, the J gene TRBJ1-1; D gene ambiguous. This CDR3 spans 11 amino acids. V was cut by 10 bases and J by 7 bases, with 13 bases left in between. The CDR3 DNA is TGTGCCACCGGCCGTGGGTATGAAGCTTTCTTT. Amino acids: CATGRGYEAFF.

There are many counts of this clonotype. The genes are TRBV10-3 and TRBJ1-5, with no clear D. Trimming left V 3 bases short and J 6 bases short, with 9 bases between. The germline CDR1 and CDR2 sequences are ENHRY and SYGVKD. There are 13 residues in the CDR3. CDR3 DNA: TGTGCCATCAGTGAAAGTTCTAGTCAGCCCCAGCATTTT. The encoded protein is CAISESSSQPQHF.

V gene TRBV20-1 combines with J gene TRBJ1-2, with 9 bases identical to TRBD1. Trimming took 3 bases from V and 4 from J; bases not matched to a gene: 6. The CDR3 is made up of 14 amino acids. Germline V gene lookup returns CDR1 DFQATT and CDR2 SNEGSKA (reference sequence). CDR3 coding DNA: TGCAGTGCTAGTTTTCAGGACAGGGGCTATGGCTACACCTTC. Translated: CSASFQDRGYGYTF.

Ten or more counts support this clonotype. This chain uses TRBV7-9 with TRBJ1-1; D not certain. This CDR3 has 13 amino acids. V was trimmed by 3 bases and J by 4 bases, leaving 9 bases between them. CDR1 is SEHNR, CDR2 FQNEAQ, per germline (reference sequence). The DNA of the CDR3 is TGTGCCAGCAGCTTCGGTCGAGCCACTGAAGCTTTCTTT. It is translated as CASSFGRATEAFF.

As to this clonotype: This may be a read error: a much more frequent sequence differs by one nucleotide. Without the conserved terminal phenylalanine or tryptophan, this CDR3 likely stems from a read error. The chain links TRBV20-1 to TRBJ1-5; 9 bases align to TRBD1. The J segment lost 6 bases and the V segment lost 5 bases, leaving 8 bases of the junction unmatched. The CDR3 sequence is 14 residues long. Per the germline V gene, CDR1 is DFQATT and CDR2 is SNEGSKA (reference sequence). The CDR3 nucleotides read TGCAGTGCTCGCACAGGGGGCGAAGGTCAGCCCCAGCATCTT. As protein: CSARTGGEGQPQHL.

This clonotype was seen ten or more times. J is TRBJ1-1 and V is TRBV3-1; no clear D. Trimming cost V 1 base and J 1 base, with 16 bases left between them. Germline V CDR1 and CDR2: LGHDT, YNNKEL (reference sequence). CDR3 size: 17 residues. DNA of the CDR3: TGTGCCAGCAGCCAAGGGAGGGCAGACCGTCCGAACACTGAAGCTTTCTTT. It is translated as CASSQGRADRPNTEAFF.

This clonotype has a handful of counts. The rearrangement links TRBV20-1 to TRBJ1-5; D call uncertain. The CDR3 covers 14 residues. V gave up 0 bases and J gave up 11 bases, with 17 bases separating them. CDR1 and CDR2 (germline): DFQATT, SNEGSKA (reference sequence). The CDR3, as DNA: TGCAGTGCTAGAGATACACTCAACCGACCGGCCCAGCATTTT. Its translation is CSARDTLNRPAQHF.

The chain couples TRBV28 to TRBJ2-3, with TRBD2 as a possible D gene (6 bases). This CDR3 is 17 amino acids long. Germline V gene data show CDR1 as MDHEN and CDR2 as SYDVKM. Trimming pared 5 bases from V and 6 bases from J, leaving 24 bases between. DNA of the CDR3: TGTGCCAGCAGTACTATTCGGGGCGGGGTTAGAGCGGATACGCAGTATTTT. It specifies CASSTIRGGVRADTQYF.

This rearrangement joins TRBV29-1 to TRBJ2-1; D may match TRBD1 or TRBD2 (5 bases each). Germline V gene data show CDR1 as SQVTM and CDR2 as ANQGSEA. This CDR3 has 14 residues. The V gene lost 5 bases and the J gene lost 1 base, with 12 bases spanning the gap. The CDR3 DNA sequence: TGCAGCGTTATCGGGACGTATTCCTACAATGAGCAGTTCTTC. This gives the protein CSVIGTYSYNEQFF.

This clonotype has a count of ten or more. The chain combines TRBV18 with TRBJ2-3; D is ambiguous. The CDR3 has 14 amino acids. CDR1 is KGHSH, CDR2 LQKENI, per germline. V was shortened by 2 bases and J by 4 bases, with 10 bases between the two germline ends. The CDR3 region has the DNA TGTGCCAGCTCACCAGGCTTCGGATCAGATACGCAGTATTTT. Its protein is CASSPGFGSDTQYF.

The V gene is TRBV7-8, the J gene TRBJ1-1; 10 bases match TRBD1. Germline V gene data show CDR1 as SGHVS and CDR2 as FQNEAQ. The CDR3 is 17 residues long. V was pared by 5 bases and J by 0 bases, with 9 bases of the junction left unmatched. CDR3 sequence (DNA): TGTGCCAGCAGCCGTGGGCGGGACAGGGGTCTGAACACTGAAGCTTTCTTT. Protein product: CASSRGRDRGLNTEAFF.

This clonotype was recorded many times. V usage is TRBV6-2 or TRBV6-3 and J usage is TRBJ1-1; 10 bases are shared with TRBD1. The CDR3 has 17 amino acids. Germline lookup yields CDR1 MNHEY and CDR2 SVGEGT. V shed 2 bases and J 0 bases; nucleotides not matched to a gene: 6. The CDR3 DNA reads TGTGCCAGCAGTTACACTGACAGGGGGCTTTTGAACACTGAAGCTTTCTTT. Residues: CASSYTDRGLLNTEAFF.

This clonotype was recorded once. In DNA form, the CDR3 reads TGTGCCAGCAGTACCTCCCGGGGGCGCGGCTATGGCTACACCTTC. It translates to CASSTSRGRGYGYTF. The chain recombines TRBV7-2 with TRBJ1-2; maybe TRBD1 (6 bases). The V end was cut by 6 bases, the J end by 4 bases, with 18 bases between. The CDR3 is 15 residues long. Germline assignment: CDR1 SGHTA and CDR2 FQGNSA.

This clonotype has a handful of counts. V gene TRBV5-1 combines with J gene TRBJ2-5; 10 nucleotides align to TRBD1. The ends lost 3 bases at V and 5 bases at J; junction bases unmatched: 7. The CDR3 is made up of 15 amino acids. CDR1 and CDR2 (germline): SGHRS, YFSETQ. The CDR3 DNA reads as TGCGCCAGCAGCTCCCGGGACAGGGGAGGCGAGACCCAGTACTTC. Protein: CASSSRDRGGETQYF.